The clone carrying this T cell receptor (beta chain) was counted a few times. The entry originates in a study of regulatory T cells in long-lasting Graves disease. CDR1 is MNHEY, CDR2 SMNVEV, per germline (reference sequence). The CDR3 contains 15 residues. Trimming removed 6 bases from V and 5 bases from J; junction bases left unmatched: 8. The time point here: newly diagnosed GD, antithyroid drugs for less than 3 months. After RNA was extracted from PBMCs, the TCR library was made from it. Library construction for TCR beta used iRepertoire HTBI primers and Arm-PCR of CDR3 regions. TCRdb re-called the multiplex PCR reads with MiXCR, one entry per CDR3 protein. This table holds approximately 400,000 distinct CDR3 sequences, 10% to 15% found once. The same sample was also used in a study of T cells in Graves' hyperthyroidism and ophthalmopathy. That source notes: Blood also carried most thyroid clonotypes expanded above 0.001.

This TCR was sampled from a young woman with Graves disease. Here the sequenced sample was peripheral blood mononuclear cells (PBMCs), taken at new diagnosis, from a patient treated with antithyroid drugs. V is TRBV27 and J is TRBJ1-1; 11 bases align to TRBD1. As DNA, the CDR3 is TGTGCCAGCAGAGAGGGACAGGGGGTTAGAACTGAAGCTTTCTTT. It specifies CASREGQGVRTEAFF.